These 29 T cell receptor beta chains were sequenced from one sample in a study of memory CD4+ T cells and cytomegalovirus serostatus. Single viable CD3+CD4+CD8-CD45RO+ cells were sorted as the memory CD4+ T cells. Profiled with immunoSEQ multiplex PCR; TCRdb holds only in-frame clones, not every one. The sample shows 40,000 to 55,000 clones, roughly four fifths of them seen only once. Sequencing was carried out using memory CD4+ T cells from blood. The receptor set was obtained from an adult in good health and CMV-seropositive.

This sequence joins TRBV11-2 and TRBJ2-2, with a possible D match to TRBD2 (5 bases). With 4 bases removed from V and 3 bases from J, the gap between germline ends came to 12 bases. Germline values: CDR1 SGHAT, CDR2 FQNNGV. CDR3 length: 15 amino acids. The CDR3 loop reads CASSSTRGYTGELFF. CDR3 bases: TGTGCCAGCAGCTCTACCCGGGGATACACCGGGGAGCTGTTTTTT.

This chain joins TRBV11-2 and TRBJ2-3; D gene ambiguous. With 3 bases removed from V and 4 bases from J, the gap between germline ends came to 11 bases. Germline CDR1 and CDR2: SGHAT and FQNNGV. This CDR3 has 14 residues. The CDR3 here is CASSFPDLADTQYF. CDR3 sequence (DNA): TGTGCCAGCAGCTTCCCGGACCTGGCAGATACGCAGTATTTT.

CDR3 amino acids: CASSLASGVAEQYF. The CDR3 coding sequence is TGCGCCAGCAGCTTGGCTAGCGGGGTAGCCGAGCAGTACTTC. V usage is TRBV5-1 and J usage is TRBJ2-7; 9 bases align to TRBD2. CDR3 length: 14 amino acids. V shed 0 bases, J shed 6 bases, and the junction held 4 bases outside the gene matches. Germline values: CDR1 SGHRS, CDR2 YFSETQ.

V gene TRBV15 combines with J gene TRBJ2-7; D is unresolved. This CDR3 contains 14 residues. Trimming took off 0 bases at V and 3 bases at J, with 9 bases between the two ends. Germline CDR1 reads LNHNV; CDR2 reads YYDKDF (reference sequence). The CDR3 DNA reads TGTGCCACCAGCAGAGATCGGACCCACTACGAGCAGTACTTC. As protein: CATSRDRTHYEQYF.

This chain connects TRBV29-1 to TRBJ2-7; TRBD2 aligns across 10 bases. The CDR3 spans 15 residues. Germline values: CDR1 SQVTM, CDR2 ANQGSEA. V shed 4 bases and J 0 bases; nucleotides not matched to a gene: 6. CDR3 in DNA: TGCAGCGTTGCCCTTAGCGGGGGGACCTCCTACGAGCAGTACTTC. This codes for CSVALSGGTSYEQYF.

The chain employs TRBV25-1 and TRBJ2-2; 7 bases match TRBD2. The germline V gene has CDR1 MGHDK and CDR2 SYGVNS. With 2 bases clipped from V and 3 bases from J, the junction kept 6 bases outside the gene matches. The CDR3 loop spans 16 amino acids. The DNA for the CDR3 is TGTGCCAGCAGTGAAGGGGGGGTTTGGGACACCGGGGAGCTGTTTTTT. Translation: CASSEGGVWDTGELFF.

This clone was recorded a few times. V is TRBV18 and J is TRBJ1-2; possible D gene TRBD1, 5 bases. Trimming took off 4 bases at V and 1 base at J, with 10 bases between the two ends. From germline, CDR1 is KGHSH and CDR2 LQKENI. This CDR3 region has 14 residues. CDR3 sequence reads: CASSLTADNYGYTF. The CDR3 region has the DNA TGTGCCAGCTCACTGACAGCAGATAACTATGGCTACACCTTC.

In its sample, this clone was seen once. V is TRBV29-1 and J is TRBJ2-7; 11 nucleotides line up with TRBD2. With V trimmed by 2 bases and J by 4 bases, 7 bases remained unmatched. The CDR3 is 15 residues long. CDR1 SQVTM and CDR2 ANQGSEA come from the germline V gene. The CDR3 DNA reads TGCAGCGTTGAATTTATGGCTAGCGGGGGGTACGAGCAGTACTTC. Its translation is CSVEFMASGGYEQYF.

V usage is TRBV29-1 and J usage is TRBJ2-5; 10 bases fit TRBD2. V lost 3 bases, J lost 6 bases, and 7 bases stayed unmatched. From germline, CDR1 is SQVTM and CDR2 ANQGSEA. The CDR3 spans 14 residues. CDR3 sequence reads: CSVESGGEAKTQYF. CDR3 nucleotides: TGCAGCGTTGAGAGCGGGGGGGAAGCAAAGACCCAGTACTTC.

This chain joins TRBV28 and TRBJ2-3, with 9 bases identical to TRBD2. Germline V gene data show CDR1 as MDHEN and CDR2 as SYDVKM. The CDR3 is 16 residues long. V was clipped by 5 bases and J by 2 bases; unmatched bases: 8. The CDR3 sequence is CASSLGSGGYTDTQYF. Here the CDR3 DNA reads TGTGCCAGCAGTCTCGGCAGCGGGGGGTACACAGATACGCAGTATTTT.

This clone was observed once. In DNA, the CDR3 is TGTGCCAGCAGCTCGCAGCGAAGTGAGAAGGGGTACTTC. It codes for CASSSQRSEKGYF. The chain links TRBV7-2 to TRBJ2-5, with D uncertain. Between the trimmed V and J ends, which lost 4 bases and 13 bases, there was a span of 19 bases. Germline V lookup: CDR1 SGHTA, CDR2 FQGNSA. The CDR3 totals 13 residues. Complete variable domain (other parts from reference TRBV7-2 and TRBJ2-5): GAGVSQSPSNKVTEKGKDVELRCDPISGHTALYWYRQSLGQGLEFLIYFQGNSAPDKSGLPSDRFSAERTGGSVSTLTIQRTQQEDSAVYLCASSSQRSEKGYFGPGTRLLVL.

This sequence joins TRBV7-9 and TRBJ2-6; 9 bases align to TRBD1. In germline, CDR1 is SEHNR, CDR2 FQNEAQ (reference sequence). J was trimmed by 0 bases and V by 6 bases; bases with no gene match: 0. This CDR3 region has 15 residues. For the CDR3, the DNA is TGTGCCAGCAGACAGGGGGCCTCTGGGGCCAACGTCCTGACTTTC. Its translation is CASRQGASGANVLTF.

This clone was detected only once. The chain couples TRBV10-3 to TRBJ2-2; TRBD2 agrees at 9 bases. V lost 7 bases, J lost 3 bases, and 9 bases stayed unmatched. The CDR3 loop spans 16 amino acids. Germline lookup yields CDR1 ENHRY and CDR2 SYGVKD. This CDR3 is CAIKSRGGADTGELFF. DNA of the CDR3: TGTGCCATCAAGTCTCGCGGGGGGGCGGACACCGGGGAGCTGTTTTTT.

The J gene is TRBJ2-1, the V gene TRBV5-1; D uncertain. The CDR3 contains 13 residues. Trimming took off 5 bases at V and 8 bases at J, with 14 bases between the two ends. The germline CDR1 and CDR2 sequences are SGHRS and YFSETQ. The CDR3 here is CASRVGPQDEQFF. DNA for the CDR3: TGCGCCAGCAGGGTAGGGCCCCAGGATGAGCAGTTCTTC.

This clone was picked up one time. This sequence joins TRBV6-5 and TRBJ1-2, with D tentatively TRBD1 (5 bases). The CDR3 contains 13 residues. The V end was cut by 7 bases, the J end by 5 bases, with 14 bases between. The germline V gene has CDR1 MNHEY and CDR2 SVGAGI. The CDR3: CASTGGQGYGYTF. The CDR3 region has the DNA TGTGCCAGCACGGGGGGTCAAGGGTATGGCTACACCTTC.

As regards this clone: This sample also contains other DNA sequences that code for the same CDR3. The J gene is TRBJ1-6, the V gene TRBV4-2, with 12 nucleotides matching TRBD1. V was pared by 4 bases and J by 10 bases, with 11 bases of the junction left unmatched. The CDR3 loop spans 17 amino acids. The germline CDR1 and CDR2 sequences are LGHNA and YNFKEQ. The CDR3 DNA reads TGTGCCAGCAGCCCCCGGGACAGGGGGCTGGAGGGGTCACCCCTCCACTTT. It specifies CASSPRDRGLEGSPLHF.

This clone was seen once. Here the CDR3 DNA reads TGTGCCAGCAGCTTAGAACGCAATCAGCCCCAGCATTTT. Amino acids: CASSLERNQPQHF. The chain carries TRBV11-1 and TRBJ1-5, with D uncertain. V lost 1 base and J lost 2, with 3 bases in between. This CDR3 has 13 residues. CDR1 SGHAT and CDR2 FQDESV come from the germline V gene (reference sequence).

The chain is built from TRBV15 and TRBJ2-2, with a weak D call TRBD2 (6 bases). V shed 3 bases and J shed 5 bases, with 16 bases lying between them. The CDR3 sequence is 16 residues long. Germline V lookup: CDR1 LNHNV, CDR2 YYDKDF (reference sequence). The CDR3 sequence is CATSSLVTGRTGELFF. The DNA of the CDR3 is TGTGCCACCAGCAGCCTAGTGACGGGGAGGACCGGGGAGCTGTTTTTT.

V and J are TRBV5-1 and TRBJ2-3; possible D gene TRBD2, 7 bases. CDR1 is SGHRS and CDR2 is YFSETQ in the germline V gene. V gave up 6 bases and J gave up 0 bases, with 14 bases separating them. The CDR3 length is 15 residues. The CDR3 coding sequence is TGCGCCAGCACGGTTGGGGGGGCCAGCACAGATACGCAGTATTTT. It translates to CASTVGGASTDTQYF.

This clone was seen only a few times. The chain has TRBV5-6 and TRBJ1-6; possibly TRBD1 for D (5 bases). This CDR3 region has 15 residues. The V end lost 4 bases, the J end lost 3 bases, and 11 bases lay between the germline ends. Germline lookup yields CDR1 SGHDT and CDR2 YYEEEE. CDR3 bases: TGTGCCAGCAGCCCGACAGAGGTCTATAATTCACCCCTCCACTTT. This translates into CASSPTEVYNSPLHF.

This clone was observed a single time. The chain uses TRBV25-1 and TRBJ2-5; D call uncertain. In germline, CDR1 is MGHDK, CDR2 SYGVNS. Between the trimmed V and J ends, which lost 5 bases and 4 bases, there was a span of 17 bases. There are 15 residues in the CDR3. This chain's CDR3 is CASSRIESYRETQYF. The CDR3 coding sequence is TGTGCCAGCAGTCGAATTGAGTCTTACCGAGAGACCCAGTACTTC.

V usage is TRBV10-3 and J usage is TRBJ1-2; possible D gene TRBD1, 6 bases. The CDR3 loop spans 13 amino acids. Germline V gene sequence: CDR1 ENHRY, CDR2 SYGVKD. Trimming shortened V by 2 bases and J by 3 bases, and 7 bases separated the two germline ends. CDR3 nucleotide sequence: TGTGCCATCAGTGAGAGGGGGGACTATGGCTACACCTTC. As protein: CAISERGDYGYTF.

This chain uses TRBV5-4 with TRBJ1-1, with 7 bases identical to TRBD1. The germline gives CDR1 SGHNT, CDR2 YYREEE (reference sequence). Germline trimming cut 0 bases from V and 1 base from J; bases unmatched to any gene: 12. This CDR3 has 18 amino acids. Written as DNA, the CDR3 is TGTGCCAGCAGCTTGGGAGGGACAGTTGCAAGAGAGAACACTGAAGCTTTCTTT. Amino acid sequence: CASSLGGTVARENTEAFF. Supplemented by reference TRBV5-4 and TRBJ1-1, the full variable domain reads ETGVTQSPTHLIKTRGQQVTLRCSSQSGHNTVSWYQQALGQGPQFIFQYYREEENGRGNFPPRFSGLQFPNYSSELNVNALELDDSALYLCASSLGGTVARENTEAFFGQGTRLTVV.

The J gene is TRBJ2-2, the V gene TRBV6-5; TRBD1 might be the D (6 bases). Trimming removed 5 bases at V and 13 bases at J, with 11 bases between. Germline V lookup: CDR1 MNHEY, CDR2 SVGAGI. The CDR3 has 11 residues. Here the CDR3 DNA reads TGTGCCAGCAGTCAGGGGCCCCGGCTGTTTTTT. Translation: CASSQGPRLFF.

The chain couples TRBV11-3 to TRBJ1-1; D uncertain. The CDR3 is made up of 13 amino acids. CDR1 is SGHNT, CDR2 YENEEA, per germline. Trimming cost V 1 base and J 4 bases, with 7 bases left between them. CDR3 coding DNA: TGTGCCAGCAGCTTAGTGGGTTCCACTGAAGCTTTCTTT. Its protein product is CASSLVGSTEAFF.

The CDR3 loop reads CSGTWGAESTDTQYF. The CDR3 nucleotides read TGCAGCGGGACGTGGGGGGCCGAGAGCACAGATACGCAGTATTTT. The chain links TRBV29-1 to TRBJ2-3; the D call may be TRBD1 or TRBD2 (6 bases each). Germline-derived CDR1 and CDR2 are SQVTM and ANQGSEA. The CDR3 has 15 amino acids. Trimming cost V 7 bases and J 0 bases, with 17 bases left between them.

This clone was seen only a few times. The chain has TRBV6-5 and TRBJ2-7; maybe TRBD2 (7 bases). V was pared by 3 bases and J by 6 bases, with 15 bases between. Germline values: CDR1 MNHEY, CDR2 SVGAGI. The CDR3 loop spans 14 amino acids. As DNA, the CDR3 is TGTGCCAGCAGTTATGGGGGGGCGGCCCGCGAGCAGTACTTC. Translating it yields CASSYGGAAREQYF.

The chain combines TRBV10-3 with TRBJ2-5; 7 nucleotides agree with TRBD1. Germline trimming cut 6 bases from V and 4 bases from J; bases unmatched to any gene: 8. The length of the CDR3 is 14 residues. Germline V gene data show CDR1 as ENHRY and CDR2 as SYGVKD. The CDR3 sequence: CAISLRTGVETQYF. Written as DNA, the CDR3 is TGTGCCATCAGCCTAAGAACAGGGGTAGAGACCCAGTACTTC.

Of note for this clone: Mismatch with germline at one junction end may stem from a read error. The J gene is TRBJ2-5, the V gene TRBV7-7; D perhaps matches TRBD2 (5 bases). This CDR3 contains 13 residues. CDR1 and CDR2 from the germline V gene are SSHAT and FNYEAQ (reference sequence). Here the CDR3 DNA reads TGTGCTAGCAGCTATAGCGTCCAAGAGACCCAGTACTTC. Protein: CASSYSVQETQYF.